This T cell receptor beta chain was profiled in a study of cytomegalovirus exposure and HLA in healthy donors. Germline V gives CDR1 KGHSH, CDR2 LQKENI. V lost 2 bases and J 2 bases, leaving 6 bases between the germline ends. CDR3 length: 13 residues. Note on this clone: Its antigen is not identified. Other DNA variants within this sample encode the same CDR3.

Study results and limitations: The Asian-associated ancestry cluster reportedly had fewer N-insertions than the roughly 670-donor mean in a later analysis. When a later analysis compared HLA-associated TCR beta chains with equally common others, the HLA-associated chains turned out to be more clonally expanded and to have lower generation probabilities.

In the PCR, 60 Vbeta and 13 Jbeta primers were used. Clones were read by immunoSEQ multiplex PCR, and TCRdb kept only the in-frame ones, dropping some. The sample shows 150,000 or so clones, nearly 80% of them seen only once. Specimen: PBMCs. This chain uses TRBV18 with TRBJ1-1; D is undetermined. The sequence was obtained from a man aged 40-55 years in good health and CMV-seropositive. The CDR3: CASSPGGNTEAFF. The CDR3 bases are TGTGCCAGCTCACCAGGCGGAAACACTGAAGCTTTCTTT.